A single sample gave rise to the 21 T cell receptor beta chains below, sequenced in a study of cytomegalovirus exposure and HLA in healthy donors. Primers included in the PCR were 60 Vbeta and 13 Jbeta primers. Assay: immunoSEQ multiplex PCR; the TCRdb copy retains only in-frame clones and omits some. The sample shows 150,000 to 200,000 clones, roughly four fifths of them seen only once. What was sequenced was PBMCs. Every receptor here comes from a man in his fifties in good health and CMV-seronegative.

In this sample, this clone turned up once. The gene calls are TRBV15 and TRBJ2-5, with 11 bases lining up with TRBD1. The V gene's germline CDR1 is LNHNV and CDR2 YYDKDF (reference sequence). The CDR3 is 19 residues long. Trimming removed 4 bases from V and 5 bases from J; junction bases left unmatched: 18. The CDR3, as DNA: TGTGCCACCAGCACAATGACGCTTACCGGGACAGGGGGACGGGAGACCCAGTACTTC. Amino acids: CATSTMTLTGTGGRETQYF.

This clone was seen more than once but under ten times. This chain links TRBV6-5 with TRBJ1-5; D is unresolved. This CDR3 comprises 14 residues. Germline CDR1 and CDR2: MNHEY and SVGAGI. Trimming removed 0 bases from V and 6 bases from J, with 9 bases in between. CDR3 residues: CASSYSKAVQPQHF. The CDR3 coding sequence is TGTGCCAGCAGTTACTCGAAGGCGGTTCAGCCCCAGCATTTT.

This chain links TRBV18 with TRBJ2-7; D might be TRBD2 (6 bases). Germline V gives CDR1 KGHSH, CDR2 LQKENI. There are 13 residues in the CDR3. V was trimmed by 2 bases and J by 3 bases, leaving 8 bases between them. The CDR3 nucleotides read TGTGCCAGCTCACCAGGGACTTACTACGAGCAGTACTTC. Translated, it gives CASSPGTYYEQYF. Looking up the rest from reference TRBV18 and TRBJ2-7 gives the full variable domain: NAGVMQNPRHLVRRRGQEARLRCSPMKGHSHVYWYRQLPEEGLKFMVYLQKENIIDESGMPKERFSAEFPKEGPSILRIQQVVRGDSAAYFCASSPGTYYEQYFGPGTRLTVT.

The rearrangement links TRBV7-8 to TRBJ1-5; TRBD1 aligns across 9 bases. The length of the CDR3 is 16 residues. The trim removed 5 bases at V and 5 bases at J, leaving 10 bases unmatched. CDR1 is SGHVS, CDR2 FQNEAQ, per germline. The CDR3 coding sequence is TGTGCCAGCAGCCCCCGAACAGGGGGCGCGTATCAGCCCCAGCATTTT. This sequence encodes CASSPRTGGAYQPQHF.

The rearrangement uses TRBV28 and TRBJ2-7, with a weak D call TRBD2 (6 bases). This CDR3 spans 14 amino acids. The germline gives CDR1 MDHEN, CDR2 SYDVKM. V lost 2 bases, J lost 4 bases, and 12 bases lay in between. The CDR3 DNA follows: TGTGCCAGCAGTTTAGGGGGGTCGGTGTACGAGCAGTACTTC. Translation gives CASSLGGSVYEQYF.

The CDR3 here is CASSPLGSGEAEQYF. The CDR3 DNA reads TGTGCCAGCTCACCCCTGGGGTCGGGAGAGGCCGAGCAGTACTTC. The gene calls are TRBV18 and TRBJ2-7; maybe TRBD2 (6 bases). This CDR3 spans 15 amino acids. Germline CDR1 and CDR2: KGHSH and LQKENI. Trimming removed 3 bases at V and 6 bases at J, with 18 bases between.

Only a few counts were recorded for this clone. The CDR3 DNA reads as TGCGCCAGCAGACAGGGACCTGAAGCTTTCTTT. Its protein is CASRQGPEAFF. The gene calls are TRBV5-1 and TRBJ1-1, with a possible D match to TRBD1 (6 bases). Deletions cut 5 bases from V and 6 bases from J, with 8 bases between. The CDR3 is 11 amino acids. Looked up from germline, CDR1 is SGHRS and CDR2 is YFSETQ.

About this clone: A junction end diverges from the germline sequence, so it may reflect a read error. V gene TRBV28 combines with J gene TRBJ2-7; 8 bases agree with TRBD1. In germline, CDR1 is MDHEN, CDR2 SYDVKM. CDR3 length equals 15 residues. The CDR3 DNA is TGTGCCAGCAGGGCAGGACAGGGAGGTTCCTTCGAGCAGTACTTC. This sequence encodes CASRAGQGGSFEQYF.

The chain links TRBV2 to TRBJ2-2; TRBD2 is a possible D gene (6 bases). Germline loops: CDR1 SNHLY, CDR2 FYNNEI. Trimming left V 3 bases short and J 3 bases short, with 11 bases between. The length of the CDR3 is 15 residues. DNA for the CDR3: TGTGCCAGCAGTGAGCGGAGGGGAGACACCGGGGAGCTGTTTTTT. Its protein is CASSERRGDTGELFF. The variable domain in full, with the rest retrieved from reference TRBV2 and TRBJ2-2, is EPEVTQTPSHQVTQMGQEVILRCVPISNHLYFYWYRQILGQKVEFLVSFYNNEISEKSEIFDDQFSVERPDGSNFTLKIRSTKLEDSAMYFCASSERRGDTGELFFGEGSRLTVL.

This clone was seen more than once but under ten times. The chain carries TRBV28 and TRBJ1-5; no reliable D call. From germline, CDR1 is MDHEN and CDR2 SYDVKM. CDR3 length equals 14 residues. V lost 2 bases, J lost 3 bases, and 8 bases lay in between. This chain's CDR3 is CASSLEGDNQPQHF. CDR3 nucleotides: TGTGCCAGCAGTTTAGAGGGAGACAATCAGCCCCAGCATTTT.

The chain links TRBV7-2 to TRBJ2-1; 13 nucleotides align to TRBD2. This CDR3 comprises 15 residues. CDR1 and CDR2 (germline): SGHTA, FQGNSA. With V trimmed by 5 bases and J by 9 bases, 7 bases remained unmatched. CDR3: CASSLLAGGLVEQFF. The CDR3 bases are TGTGCCAGCAGCCTACTAGCGGGAGGGCTGGTTGAGCAGTTCTTC. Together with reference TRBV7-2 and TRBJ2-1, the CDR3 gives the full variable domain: GAGVSQSPSNKVTEKGKDVELRCDPISGHTALYWYRQSLGQGLEFLIYFQGNSAPDKSGLPSDRFSAERTGGSVSTLTIQRTQQEDSAVYLCASSLLAGGLVEQFFGPGTRLTVL.

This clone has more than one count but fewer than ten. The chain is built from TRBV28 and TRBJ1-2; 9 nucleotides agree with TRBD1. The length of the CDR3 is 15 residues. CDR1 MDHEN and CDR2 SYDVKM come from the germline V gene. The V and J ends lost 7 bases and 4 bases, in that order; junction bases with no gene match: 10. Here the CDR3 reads CASTTPGQGGYGYTF. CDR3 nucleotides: TGTGCCAGCACCACTCCGGGACAGGGCGGCTATGGCTACACCTTC.

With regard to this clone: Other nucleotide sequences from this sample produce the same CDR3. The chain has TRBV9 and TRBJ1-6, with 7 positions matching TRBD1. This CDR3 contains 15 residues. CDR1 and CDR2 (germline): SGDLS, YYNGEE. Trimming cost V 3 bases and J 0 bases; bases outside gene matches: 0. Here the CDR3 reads CASSGDSSYNSPLHF. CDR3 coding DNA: TGTGCCAGCAGCGGGGACAGCTCCTATAATTCACCCCTCCACTTT.

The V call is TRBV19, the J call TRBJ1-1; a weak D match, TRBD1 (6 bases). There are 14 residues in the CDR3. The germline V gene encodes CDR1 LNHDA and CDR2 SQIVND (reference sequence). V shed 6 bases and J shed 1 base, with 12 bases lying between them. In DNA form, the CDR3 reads TGTGCCAGTAGCCCCGACAGGAAGAACACTGAAGCTTTCTTT. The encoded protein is CASSPDRKNTEAFF.

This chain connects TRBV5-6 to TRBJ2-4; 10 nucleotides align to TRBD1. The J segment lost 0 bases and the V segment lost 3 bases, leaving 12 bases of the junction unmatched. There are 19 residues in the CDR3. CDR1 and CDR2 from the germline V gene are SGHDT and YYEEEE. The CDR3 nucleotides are TGTGCCAGCAGCTGGGGACAGGGGACGAGTAGGCTAGCCAAAAACATTCAGTACTTC. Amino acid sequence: CASSWGQGTSRLAKNIQYF.

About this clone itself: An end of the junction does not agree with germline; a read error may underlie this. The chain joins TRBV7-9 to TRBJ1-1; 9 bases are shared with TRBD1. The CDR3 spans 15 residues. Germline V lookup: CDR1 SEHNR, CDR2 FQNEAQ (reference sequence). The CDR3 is CSSSYRQGGNTEAFF. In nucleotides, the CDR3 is TGTTCCAGCAGCTATCGACAGGGGGGAAACACTGAAGCTTTCTTT.

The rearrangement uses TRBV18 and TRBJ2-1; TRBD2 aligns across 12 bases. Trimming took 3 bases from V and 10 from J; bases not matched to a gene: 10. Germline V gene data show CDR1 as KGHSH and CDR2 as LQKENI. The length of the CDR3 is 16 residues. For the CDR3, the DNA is TGTGCCAGCTCACCGAGTCTAGCGGGGGGGCCTCGGGAGCAGTTCTTC. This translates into CASSPSLAGGPREQFF. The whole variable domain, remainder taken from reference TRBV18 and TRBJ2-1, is NAGVMQNPRHLVRRRGQEARLRCSPMKGHSHVYWYRQLPEEGLKFMVYLQKENIIDESGMPKERFSAEFPKEGPSILRIQQVVRGDSAAYFCASSPSLAGGPREQFFGPGTRLTVL.

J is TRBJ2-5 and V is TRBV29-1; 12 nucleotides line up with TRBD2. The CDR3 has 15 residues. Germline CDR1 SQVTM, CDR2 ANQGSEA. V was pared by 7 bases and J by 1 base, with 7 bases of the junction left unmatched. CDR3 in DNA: TGCAGCGCTCCACTAGCGGGGGGCCTCCAAGAGACCCAGTACTTC. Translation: CSAPLAGGLQETQYF.

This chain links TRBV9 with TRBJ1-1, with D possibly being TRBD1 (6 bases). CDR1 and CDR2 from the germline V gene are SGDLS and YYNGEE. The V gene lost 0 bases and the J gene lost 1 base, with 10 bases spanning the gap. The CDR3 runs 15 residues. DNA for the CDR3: TGTGCCAGCAGCGTAGCCCCGGGACAGAACACTGAAGCTTTCTTT. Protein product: CASSVAPGQNTEAFF. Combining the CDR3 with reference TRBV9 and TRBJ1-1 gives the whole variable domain DSGVTQTPKHLITATGQRVTLRCSPRSGDLSVYWYQQSLDQGLQFLIQYYNGEERAKGNILERFSAQQFPDLHSELNLSSLELGDSALYFCASSVAPGQNTEAFFGQGTRLTVV.

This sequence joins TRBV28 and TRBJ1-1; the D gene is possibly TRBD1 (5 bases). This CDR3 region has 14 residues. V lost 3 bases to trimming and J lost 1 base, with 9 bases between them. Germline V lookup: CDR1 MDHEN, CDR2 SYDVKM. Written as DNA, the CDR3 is TGTGCCAGCAGTTTGTGGCAGGGGAACACTGAAGCTTTCTTT. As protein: CASSLWQGNTEAFF.

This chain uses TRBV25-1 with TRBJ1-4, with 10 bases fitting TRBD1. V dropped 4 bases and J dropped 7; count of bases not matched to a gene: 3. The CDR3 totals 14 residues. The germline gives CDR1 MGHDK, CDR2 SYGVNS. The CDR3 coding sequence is TGTGCCAGCAGTGCGCGGACAGGGGGTGAAAAACTGTTTTTT. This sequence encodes CASSARTGGEKLFF. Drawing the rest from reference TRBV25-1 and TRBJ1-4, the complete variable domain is EADIYQTPRYLVIGTGKKITLECSQTMGHDKMYWYQQDPGMELHLIHYSYGVNSTEKGDLSSESTVSRIRTEHFPLTLESARPSHTSQYLCASSARTGGEKLFFGSGTQLSVL.